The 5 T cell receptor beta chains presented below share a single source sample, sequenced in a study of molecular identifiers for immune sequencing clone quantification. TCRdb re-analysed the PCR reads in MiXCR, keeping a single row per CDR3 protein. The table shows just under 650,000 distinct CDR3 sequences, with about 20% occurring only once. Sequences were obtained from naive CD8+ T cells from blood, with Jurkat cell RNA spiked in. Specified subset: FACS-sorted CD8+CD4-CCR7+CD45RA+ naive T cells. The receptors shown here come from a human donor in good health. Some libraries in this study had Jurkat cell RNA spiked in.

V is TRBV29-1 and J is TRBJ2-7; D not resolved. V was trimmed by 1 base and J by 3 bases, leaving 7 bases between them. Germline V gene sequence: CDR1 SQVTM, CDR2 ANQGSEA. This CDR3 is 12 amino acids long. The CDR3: CSVEVNGYEQYF. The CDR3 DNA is TGCAGCGTTGAAGTAAACGGCTACGAGCAGTACTTC.

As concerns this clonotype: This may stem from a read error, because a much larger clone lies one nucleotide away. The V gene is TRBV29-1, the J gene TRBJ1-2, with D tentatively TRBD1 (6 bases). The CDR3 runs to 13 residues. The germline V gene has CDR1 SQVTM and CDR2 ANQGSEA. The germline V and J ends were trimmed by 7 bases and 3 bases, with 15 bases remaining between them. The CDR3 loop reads CSDLKDSDYGYTF. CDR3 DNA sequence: TGCAGCGACTTAAAGGACAGTGACTATGGCTACACCTTC.

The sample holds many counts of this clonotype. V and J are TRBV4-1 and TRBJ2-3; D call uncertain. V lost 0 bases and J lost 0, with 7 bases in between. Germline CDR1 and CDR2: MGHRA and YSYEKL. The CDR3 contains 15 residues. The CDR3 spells CASSQDVPSTDTQYF. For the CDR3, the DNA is TGCGCCAGCAGCCAAGACGTACCTAGCACAGATACGCAGTATTTT.

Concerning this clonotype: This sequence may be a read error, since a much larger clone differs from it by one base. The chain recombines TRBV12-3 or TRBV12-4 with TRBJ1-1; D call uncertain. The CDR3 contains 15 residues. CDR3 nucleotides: TGTGCCAGCAGTTTAGATTCTTCCGTAAACACTGAAGCTCTCTTT. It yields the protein CASSLDSSVNTEALF.

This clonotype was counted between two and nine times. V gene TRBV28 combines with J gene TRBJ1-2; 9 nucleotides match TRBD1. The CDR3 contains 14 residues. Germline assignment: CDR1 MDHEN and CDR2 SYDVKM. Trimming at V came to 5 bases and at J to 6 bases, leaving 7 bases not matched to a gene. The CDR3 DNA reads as TGTGCCAGCAGTGGGACAGGGAGGTTCGATGGCTACACCTTC. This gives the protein CASSGTGRFDGYTF.